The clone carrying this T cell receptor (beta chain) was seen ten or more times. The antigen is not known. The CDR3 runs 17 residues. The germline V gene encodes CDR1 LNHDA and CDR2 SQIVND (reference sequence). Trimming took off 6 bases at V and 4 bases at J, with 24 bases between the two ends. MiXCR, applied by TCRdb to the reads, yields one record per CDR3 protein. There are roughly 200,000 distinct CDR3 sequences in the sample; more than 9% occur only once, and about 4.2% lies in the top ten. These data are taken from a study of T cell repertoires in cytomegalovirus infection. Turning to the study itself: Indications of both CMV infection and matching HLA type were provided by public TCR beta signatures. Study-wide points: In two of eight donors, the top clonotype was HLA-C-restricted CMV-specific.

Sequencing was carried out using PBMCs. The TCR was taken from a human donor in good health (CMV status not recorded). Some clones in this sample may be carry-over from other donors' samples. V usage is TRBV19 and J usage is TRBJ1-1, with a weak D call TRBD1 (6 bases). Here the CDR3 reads CASRRYTGTTGFTEAFF. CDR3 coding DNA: TGTGCCAGTAGACGTTATACCGGGACAACAGGCTTCACTGAAGCTTTCTTT.